This TCR beta chain was identified in a study of blood T cell repertoires in COVID-19. Study-wide context: COVID-19 samples, acute and convalescent, were from the United States, Italy and Spain. The analysed material was cDNA or gDNA that came from T cells, B-cell-depleted T cells, or PBMCs.

Authors' analysis steps: The assay estimated nucleated cells by amplifying reference gene primers. Assay used: immunoSEQ multiplex PCR; TCRdb lists only in-frame clones, some missing. V and J calls and clone size are as listed in that table; D and trimming were resolved from the DNA. In the table there are 180,000 or so clones, approximately 85% of which are singletons. CDR1 is MNHNY, CDR2 SVGAGI, per germline (reference sequence). The CDR3 is made up of 15 amino acids. The ends were cut back, 6 bases at V and 0 bases at J, with 12 bases in the middle. The chain joins TRBV6-6 to TRBJ2-1; the D is unclear. The clonotype was recovered from a man aged 55 to 70 who had recovered from COVID-19. Sequencing used peripheral blood. This CDR3 reads CASRLFESSYNEQFF. CDR3 DNA sequence: TGTGCCAGCAGACTATTCGAGAGCTCCTACAATGAGCAGTTCTTC.